Following are 27 T cell receptor beta chains from one sample sequenced in a study of T cell changes during pregnancy in multiple sclerosis. Libraries were prepared by immunoSEQ multiplex PCR; TCRdb keeps only in-frame clonotypes and omits some of them. The sample holds tens of thousands of clones, roughly 92% seen once. This sample comprised peripheral blood, obtained in the second trimester of pregnancy. These receptors came from a female donor with multiple sclerosis, enrolled in a pregnancy study.

The chain couples TRBV11-2 to TRBJ1-2; 7 bases align to TRBD1. The CDR3 contains 16 residues. The germline V gene encodes CDR1 SGHAT and CDR2 FQNNGV. V trimming: 5 bases; J trimming: 6 bases; junction bases outside the gene matches: 15. The CDR3 DNA reads TGTGCCAGCAGCCCTCGACAGGGACGGGTTCATCATGGCTACACCTTC. Amino acids: CASSPRQGRVHHGYTF. Supplemented by reference TRBV11-2 and TRBJ1-2, the full variable domain reads EAGVAQSPRYKIIEKRQSVAFWCNPISGHATLYWYQQILGQGPKLLIQFQNNGVVDDSQLPKDRFSAERLKGVDSTLKIQPAKLEDSAVYLCASSPRQGRVHHGYTFGSGTRLTVV.

The V gene is TRBV5-4, the J gene TRBJ2-2; a possible D gene is TRBD1 (6 bases). CDR3 length: 16 amino acids. Germline V lookup: CDR1 SGHNT, CDR2 YYREEE (reference sequence). Trimming removed 0 bases from V and 1 base from J, with 10 bases in between. In nucleotides, the CDR3 is TGTGCCAGCAGCTTGGATCAGGGGCAGAACACCGGGGAGCTGTTTTTT. Amino acids: CASSLDQGQNTGELFF.

The rearrangement joins TRBV13 to TRBJ2-2, with a possible D match to TRBD1 (6 bases). Germline assignment: CDR1 PRHDT and CDR2 FYEKMQ (reference sequence). Deletions cut 2 bases from V and 0 bases from J, with 13 bases between. The CDR3 sequence is 17 residues long. Here the CDR3 reads CASSLPGVISNTGELFF. The CDR3 DNA reads as TGTGCCAGCAGCTTACCAGGGGTAATTTCGAACACCGGGGAGCTGTTTTTT.

V and J are TRBV11-3 and TRBJ1-2, with D maybe TRBD1 (6 bases). This CDR3 has 14 residues. V was pared by 3 bases and J by 6 bases, with 14 bases between. CDR1 and CDR2 from the germline V gene are SGHNT and YENEEA. Here the CDR3 reads CASSFGPQGDGYTF. DNA of the CDR3: TGTGCCAGCAGCTTCGGGCCACAGGGTGATGGCTACACCTTC.

The rearrangement links TRBV30 to TRBJ1-2; possible D gene TRBD1, 6 bases. Per germline, CDR1 GTSNPN and CDR2 SVGIG (reference sequence). The CDR3 runs 14 residues. V gave up 4 bases and J gave up 2 bases, with 14 bases separating them. In DNA form, the CDR3 reads TGTGCCTGGAACAAAAACAGGGAAAACTATGGCTACACCTTC. Protein sequence: CAWNKNRENYGYTF.

The chain joins TRBV7-4 to TRBJ1-1; no reliable D call. The germline V gene has CDR1 SGHVT and CDR2 SQSDAQ. V was cut by 1 base and J by 1 base, with 10 bases left in between. The CDR3 loop spans 15 amino acids. CDR3: CASSLVNGQNTEAFF. In DNA form, the CDR3 reads TGTGCCAGCAGCTTAGTGAATGGGCAGAACACTGAAGCTTTCTTT.

The gene calls are TRBV11-2 and TRBJ1-1; TRBD1 is a possible D gene (6 bases). This CDR3 is built from 13 residues. The V and J ends lost 5 bases and 6 bases respectively, with 13 bases between them. The V gene's germline CDR1 is SGHAT and CDR2 FQNNGV. CDR3: CASSPQGRAEAFF. The CDR3 DNA follows: TGTGCCAGCAGCCCTCAGGGGAGGGCTGAAGCTTTCTTT.

The chain employs TRBV7-9 and TRBJ2-1, with D perhaps TRBD1 (5 bases). The CDR3 sequence is 13 residues long. Trimming removed 4 bases at V and 6 bases at J, with 10 bases between. Germline assignment: CDR1 SEHNR and CDR2 FQNEAQ (reference sequence). This CDR3 is CASSSRGFNEQFF. In DNA, the CDR3 is TGTGCCAGCAGCTCAAGGGGATTCAATGAGCAGTTCTTC.

This clone showed up just a few times. V gene TRBV7-9 combines with J gene TRBJ2-3; 10 bases fit TRBD2. V dropped 3 bases and J dropped 9; count of bases not matched to a gene: 6. CDR1 and CDR2 from the germline V gene are SEHNR and FQNEAQ (reference sequence). The CDR3 runs to 14 residues. Here the CDR3 reads CASSFGTSGTTQYF. The CDR3 coding sequence is TGTGCCAGCAGCTTTGGAACTAGCGGGACCACGCAGTATTTT.

The chain links TRBV7-9 to TRBJ2-2; tentatively, D is TRBD2 (6 bases). The V and J ends lost 5 bases and 2 bases respectively, with 15 bases between them. The germline V gene has CDR1 SEHNR and CDR2 FQNEAQ (reference sequence). The CDR3 loop spans 16 amino acids. The CDR3 here is CASSEPGLTNTGELFF. The DNA for the CDR3 is TGTGCCAGCAGCGAGCCGGGACTCACTAACACCGGGGAGCTGTTTTTT.

This chain uses TRBV6-4 with TRBJ2-1; TRBD1 matches at 7 bases. The CDR3 loop spans 15 amino acids. Germline V gene sequence: CDR1 MRHNA, CDR2 SNTAGT. Trimming at V came to 8 bases and at J to 6 bases, leaving 13 bases not matched to a gene. CDR3 region: CASAAFQGQTNEQFF. The DNA of the CDR3 is TGTGCCAGCGCGGCTTTTCAGGGACAGACCAATGAGCAGTTCTTC.

This chain joins TRBV7-9 and TRBJ2-7; maybe TRBD2 (6 bases). This CDR3 contains 16 residues. From germline, CDR1 is SEHNR and CDR2 FQNEAQ (reference sequence). Trimming pared 5 bases from V and 2 bases from J, leaving 19 bases between. The CDR3 nucleotides read TGTGCCAGCAGCCGAGAGAAGGGACTCATGACCTACGAGCAGTACTTC. It translates to CASSREKGLMTYEQYF.

The chain combines TRBV27 with TRBJ2-3; TRBD1 matches at 7 bases. Germline V gene lookup returns CDR1 MNHEY and CDR2 SMNVEV (reference sequence). J lost 3 bases, V lost 0 bases, and 9 bases had no gene match. The CDR3 runs 17 residues. CDR3 DNA sequence: TGTGCCAGCAGTTTATCCCCACGACAGGGTGGGACAGATACGCAGTATTTT. This sequence encodes CASSLSPRQGGTDTQYF.

This clone showed up just once. The rearrangement links TRBV27 to TRBJ2-1; the match to TRBD2 covers 11 bases. V was clipped by 1 base and J by 4 bases; unmatched bases: 6. This CDR3 is 17 amino acids long. Per the germline V gene, CDR1 is MNHEY and CDR2 is SMNVEV (reference sequence). This chain's CDR3 is CASSLLFGTSGYNEQFF. In DNA, the CDR3 is TGTGCCAGCAGTTTATTGTTTGGGACTAGCGGATACAATGAGCAGTTCTTC.

V gene TRBV6-5 combines with J gene TRBJ1-2; TRBD1 agrees at 7 bases. CDR1 and CDR2 from the germline V gene are MNHEY and SVGAGI. With V trimmed by 2 bases and J by 3 bases, 6 bases remained unmatched. The CDR3 is made up of 15 amino acids. The CDR3 spells CASSYETGNDYGYTF. CDR3 coding DNA: TGTGCCAGCAGTTACGAGACAGGGAATGACTATGGCTACACCTTC.

The rearrangement joins TRBV5-5 to TRBJ1-5; D ambiguous. The CDR3 has 14 residues. Trimming took 1 base from V and 4 from J, leaving 9 bases between them. The germline CDR1 and CDR2 sequences are SGHKS and YYEKEE (reference sequence). The CDR3 reads CASSLSSENQPQHF. The CDR3 DNA follows: TGTGCCAGCAGCTTGTCGTCAGAAAATCAGCCCCAGCATTTT.

This clone was seen just once. The chain has TRBV4-2 and TRBJ2-7; tentatively, D is TRBD2 (6 bases). Germline CDR1 and CDR2: LGHNA and YNFKEQ. Trimming left V 1 base short and J 2 bases short, with 15 bases between. The CDR3 is 16 amino acids. CDR3 loop: CASSQAGGGLPYEQYF. The CDR3 DNA reads as TGTGCCAGCAGCCAAGCCGGAGGAGGGCTACCCTACGAGCAGTACTTC.

The V gene is TRBV7-8, the J gene TRBJ2-1, with D maybe TRBD2 (5 bases). Germline V gene lookup returns CDR1 SGHVS and CDR2 FQNEAQ. The CDR3 totals 18 residues. V gave up 5 bases and J gave up 0 bases, with 20 bases separating them. CDR3 DNA sequence: TGTGCCAGCAGCCCAAAGAAATTGAGCGGTGACTCCTACAATGAGCAGTTCTTC. This gives the protein CASSPKKLSGDSYNEQFF.

The count of this clone is one. The chain recombines TRBV18 with TRBJ2-7; 10 positions agree with TRBD2. The CDR3 extends over 16 amino acids. The germline CDR1 and CDR2 sequences are KGHSH and LQKENI. Trimming cost V 5 bases and J 0 bases; bases outside gene matches: 7. The CDR3 protein is CASSKSGLAASYEQYF. CDR3 sequence (DNA): TGTGCCAGCTCAAAGTCTGGACTAGCGGCCTCCTACGAGCAGTACTTC.

This clone was seen more than once but under ten times. Here the CDR3 DNA reads TGTGCCAGCAGTCTACGCGCGGGGCGCGTAGATACGCAGTATTTT. Encoded protein: CASSLRAGRVDTQYF. V is TRBV27 and J is TRBJ2-3, with D possibly TRBD2 on 6 matching bases. CDR1 is MNHEY, CDR2 SMNVEV, per germline (reference sequence). The CDR3 is made up of 15 amino acids. Trimming removed 5 bases from V and 5 bases from J, with 17 bases in between.

The chain recombines TRBV11-3 with TRBJ2-7, with unresolved D. The CDR3 has 12 residues. V gave up 0 bases and J gave up 3 bases, with 3 bases separating them. CDR1 SGHNT and CDR2 YENEEA come from the germline V gene. CDR3 DNA: TGTGCCAGCAGCTTAGACGGCTACGAGCAGTACTTC. Protein product: CASSLDGYEQYF.

This rearrangement joins TRBV10-2 to TRBJ2-3; TRBD2 matches at 9 bases. V shed 5 bases and J 0 bases; nucleotides not matched to a gene: 0. CDR1 is WSHSY, CDR2 SAAADI, per germline. The CDR3 covers 14 residues. The CDR3 DNA reads TGCGCCAGCAGTCTAGCGGGAAGCACAGATACGCAGTATTTT. This encodes CASSLAGSTDTQYF.

This clone has just a few counts. The chain employs TRBV10-3 and TRBJ1-2; D not certain. Germline values: CDR1 ENHRY, CDR2 SYGVKD. The germline V and J ends were trimmed by 7 bases and 3 bases, with 9 bases remaining between them. The CDR3 length is 12 residues. CDR3 amino acids: CAITPGDYGYTF. The CDR3 DNA reads as TGTGCCATCACCCCGGGAGACTATGGCTACACCTTC.

The rearrangement uses TRBV30 and TRBJ2-5; D might be TRBD1 (5 bases). Germline CDR1 GTSNPN, CDR2 SVGIG (reference sequence). The CDR3 runs to 13 residues. V gave up 3 bases and J gave up 2 bases, with 10 bases separating them. CDR3 DNA sequence: TGTGCCTGGAGCCTACAGGCTCAAGAGACCCAGTACTTC. This translates into CAWSLQAQETQYF.

The J gene is TRBJ2-1, the V gene TRBV10-3, with TRBD1 identical over 11 bases. CDR1 is ENHRY and CDR2 is SYGVKD in the germline V gene. After removal of 6 bases from V and 8 bases from J, the junction contained 9 bases not matched to a gene. The CDR3 is 15 amino acids. CDR3 coding DNA: TGTGCCATCAGGAATGGACAGGGGGCAGGGGATGAGCAGTTCTTC. Its translation is CAIRNGQGAGDEQFF.

The rearrangement uses TRBV5-5 and TRBJ2-7, with D hard to call. From germline, CDR1 is SGHKS and CDR2 YYEKEE (reference sequence). There are 16 residues in the CDR3. Trimming took off 4 bases at V and 2 bases at J, with 19 bases between the two ends. As DNA, the CDR3 is TGTGCCAGCAGCCGGCGCTCCTCCGAGGTAACCTACGAGCAGTACTTC. Translation: CASSRRSSEVTYEQYF.

The chain employs TRBV5-1 and TRBJ1-2; 10 nucleotides line up with TRBD1. This CDR3 spans 15 amino acids. Germline assignment: CDR1 SGHRS and CDR2 YFSETQ. V lost 4 bases and J lost 4; bases outside the gene matches: 7. DNA for the CDR3: TGCGCCAGCAGCCTCGGGACAGGGGTGGCCTATGGCTACACCTTC. Translated: CASSLGTGVAYGYTF.